Listed below are T cell receptor beta chains from one sample, sequenced in a study of blood T cell repertoires in COVID-19. The repertoire was sequenced with immunoSEQ multiplex PCR; TCRdb's copy has only in-frame clones and lacks some. The sample shows roughly 63,000 clones, around 73% of them seen only once. The specimen was peripheral blood. The receptors come from a man older than 75 with acute or convalescent COVID-19. Each CDR3 is given with its conserved first and last residue. The D gene is left open where the match is weak. Rows may omit the clone size; those that give it use once, few, many or a size class.

j_call: TRBJ1-2
clone_size: .
v_call: TRBV5-1
d_call: .
cdr3_aa: CASSRGQESSNYGYTF
cdr3_nt: TGCGCCAGCAGCCGAGGGCAGGAATCATCTAACTATGGCTACACCTTC

j_call: TRBJ1-2
clone_size: .
v_call: TRBV4-2
d_call: .
cdr3_aa: CASSQDDGGTGLVWGYTF
cdr3_nt: TGTGCCAGCAGCCAAGACGACGGAGGGACTGGTCTTGTATGGGGCTACACCTTC

j_call: TRBJ1-3
clone_size: .
v_call: TRBV15
d_call: TRBD1
cdr3_aa: CATSGTGTGTRNTIYF
cdr3_nt: TGTGCCACCAGCGGAACCGGGACAGGAACACGAAACACCATATATTTT

j_call: TRBJ1-1
clone_size: .
v_call: TRBV5-5
d_call: .
cdr3_aa: CASSSRTSLNTEAFF
cdr3_nt: TGTGCCAGCAGCTCTAGGACATCTTTGAACACTGAAGCTTTCTTT

j_call: TRBJ2-1
clone_size: .
v_call: TRBV1
d_call: .
cdr3_aa: CTSSPPLAGQYNEQFF
cdr3_nt: TGCACCAGCAGTCCACCACTAGCGGGGCAATACAATGAGCAGTTCTTC

j_call: TRBJ1-2
clone_size: once
v_call: TRBV11-2
d_call: .
cdr3_aa: CASSLEQSDGYTF
cdr3_nt: TGTGCCAGCAGCTTAGAACAGTCTGATGGCTACACCTTC

j_call: TRBJ2-1
clone_size: .
v_call: TRBV6-2/TRBV6-3
d_call: .
cdr3_aa: CASSYWTRSSYNEQFF
cdr3_nt: TGTGCCAGCAGTTACTGGACAAGGAGCTCCTACAATGAGCAGTTCTTC

j_call: TRBJ2-3
clone_size: .
v_call: TRBV6-5
d_call: TRBD2
cdr3_aa: CASYSGGADTQYF
cdr3_nt: TGTGCCAGCTATAGCGGGGGGGCAGATACGCAGTATTTT

j_call: TRBJ2-5
clone_size: .
v_call: TRBV28
d_call: .
cdr3_aa: CASSAGSQETQYF
cdr3_nt: TGTGCCAGCAGTGCGGGATCACAAGAGACCCAGTACTTC

j_call: TRBJ1-2
clone_size: .
v_call: TRBV11-3
d_call: .
cdr3_aa: CASSLNFRVPHF
cdr3_nt: TGTGCCAGCAGCTTAAATTTTCGGGTACCCCACTTC

j_call: TRBJ1-5
clone_size: .
v_call: TRBV5-1
d_call: .
cdr3_aa: CASSLGYGGSNQPQHF
cdr3_nt: TGCGCCAGCAGCTTGGGATACGGGGGTAGCAATCAGCCCCAGCATTTT

j_call: TRBJ1-5
clone_size: .
v_call: TRBV9
d_call: TRBD1
cdr3_aa: CAPIQGVYQPQHF
cdr3_nt: TGTGCCCCGATCCAGGGGGTTTATCAGCCCCAGCATTTT

j_call: TRBJ2-5
clone_size: .
v_call: TRBV15
d_call: TRBD2
cdr3_aa: CATSTRLAGVETQYF
cdr3_nt: TGTGCCACCAGCACTAGACTAGCGGGAGTAGAGACCCAGTACTTC

j_call: TRBJ1-2
clone_size: .
v_call: TRBV9
d_call: .
cdr3_aa: CASSGTGISGYTF
cdr3_nt: TGTGCCAGCAGCGGAACAGGGATTTCGGGCTACACCTTC

j_call: TRBJ1-6
clone_size: few
v_call: TRBV2
d_call: TRBD1
cdr3_aa: CASSGQGDSPLHF
cdr3_nt: TGTGCCAGCAGTGGACAGGGCGATTCACCCCTCCACTTT

j_call: TRBJ1-2
clone_size: few
v_call: TRBV2
d_call: .
cdr3_aa: CASSTLAGGYTF
cdr3_nt: TGTGCCAGCAGCACCTTAGCGGGGGGCTACACCTTC

j_call: TRBJ2-3
clone_size: once
v_call: TRBV11-3
d_call: TRBD2
cdr3_aa: CASSLSPTSGTDTQYF
cdr3_nt: TGTGCCAGCAGCTTATCCCCGACTAGCGGCACAGATACGCAGTATTTT

j_call: TRBJ2-7
clone_size: .
v_call: TRBV18
d_call: TRBD2
cdr3_aa: CASSLAGEGYEQYF
cdr3_nt: TGTGCCAGCTCGCTAGCGGGAGAAGGCTACGAGCAGTACTTC

j_call: TRBJ1-1
clone_size: .
v_call: TRBV10-2
d_call: .
cdr3_aa: CARAGESGQKRAEAFF
cdr3_nt: TGCGCCAGGGCGGGGGAGAGCGGACAGAAGAGAGCTGAAGCTTTCTTT

j_call: TRBJ2-2
clone_size: .
v_call: TRBV5-1
d_call: .
cdr3_aa: CASSLTGSNTGELFF
cdr3_nt: TGCGCCAGCAGCTTAACAGGTTCGAACACCGGGGAGCTGTTTTTT

j_call: TRBJ2-5
clone_size: .
v_call: TRBV12-3/TRBV12-4
d_call: .
cdr3_aa: CASSFGGETQYF
cdr3_nt: TGTGCCAGCAGTTTTGGGGGGGAGACCCAGTACTTC

j_call: TRBJ1-2
clone_size: .
v_call: TRBV14
d_call: .
cdr3_aa: CASSRDVGGPKGYTF
cdr3_nt: TGTGCCAGCAGCCGCGACGTCGGGGGTCCTAAGGGCTACACCTTC

j_call: TRBJ2-2
clone_size: once
v_call: TRBV30
d_call: TRBD2
cdr3_aa: CAGSGLAGGTGELFF
cdr3_nt: TGTGCCGGCTCCGGACTAGCGGGGGGAACCGGGGAGCTGTTTTTT

j_call: TRBJ1-2
clone_size: .
v_call: TRBV2
d_call: TRBD1
cdr3_aa: CASRDRGGYGYTF
cdr3_nt: TGTGCCAGCAGAGACAGGGGAGGCTATGGCTACACCTTC

j_call: TRBJ1-1
clone_size: .
v_call: TRBV28
d_call: TRBD1
cdr3_aa: CASSSHRGSSTEAFF
cdr3_nt: TGTGCCAGCAGTTCCCACAGGGGATCGAGCACTGAAGCTTTCTTT

j_call: TRBJ2-3
clone_size: .
v_call: TRBV5-8
d_call: TRBD1
cdr3_aa: CASSGQGFTDTQYF
cdr3_nt: TGTGCCAGCAGCGGACAGGGCTTCACAGATACGCAGTATTTT

j_call: TRBJ1-3
clone_size: .
v_call: TRBV10-2
d_call: .
cdr3_aa: CASSESVRISGNTIYF
cdr3_nt: TGCGCCAGCAGTGAGTCTGTCAGAATCTCTGGAAACACCATATATTTT